This T cell receptor beta chain was sequenced in a study of beta chain features in type 1 diabetes. In the case of this clone: No antigen is known for it.

Every sorted population was more than 95% pure. Points from the study as a whole: Researchers cautioned that cDNA sequencing could over-represent cells with high TCR expression. Fewer junction insertions and more nucleotide deletions appeared in type 1 diabetes patients. The similarity of naive, central memory and Treg TCRB repertoires appeared greater among patients than among healthy donors.

Of the isolated RNA, all was reverse transcribed, and so the sequenced material was expressed TCRB transcripts. Using immunoSEQ multiplex PCR, the repertoire was profiled, and TCRdb retains in-frame clones only, with some absent. The sample comprises more than 350,000 clones, roughly an eighth of which are singletons, and more than 0.045% rests with the top ten. The specimen sequenced was naive CD4+ T cells from blood. The TCR originated in a woman younger than 35 in good health.

The CDR3 DNA follows: TGTGCCAGCAGCCCGTTTAAAGGGACAGGGATCAATGAGCAGTTCTTC. This sequence encodes CASSPFKGTGINEQFF. The rearrangement joins TRBV7-9 to TRBJ2-1, with 9 bases matching TRBD1. The CDR3 length is 16 residues. CDR1 is SEHNR and CDR2 is FQNEAQ in the germline V gene (reference sequence). The junction had 11 bases not matched to a gene; V was cut back by 5 bases and J by 6 bases.